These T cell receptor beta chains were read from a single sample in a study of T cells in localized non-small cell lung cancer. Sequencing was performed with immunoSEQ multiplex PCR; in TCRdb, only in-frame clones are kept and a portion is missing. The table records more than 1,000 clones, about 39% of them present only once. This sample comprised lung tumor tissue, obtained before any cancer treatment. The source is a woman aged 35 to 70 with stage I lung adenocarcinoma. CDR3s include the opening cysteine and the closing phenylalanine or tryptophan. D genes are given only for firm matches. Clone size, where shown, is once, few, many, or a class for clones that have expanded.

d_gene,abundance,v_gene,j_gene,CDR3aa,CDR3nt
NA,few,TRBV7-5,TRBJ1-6,CASSWTGPNSPLHF,TGTGCCAGCAGCTGGACAGGGCCTAATTCACCCCTCCACTTT
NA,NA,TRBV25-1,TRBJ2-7,CASSESGRHEQYF,TGTGCCAGCAGTGAATCGGGACGTCACGAGCAGTACTTC
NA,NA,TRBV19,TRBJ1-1,CASSILNTEAFF,TGTGCCAGTAGTATATTGAACACTGAAGCTTTCTTT
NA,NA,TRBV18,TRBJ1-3,CASSPRSRDSSGNTIYF,TGTGCCAGCTCACCACGGTCGCGAGACAGCTCTGGAAACACCATATATTTT
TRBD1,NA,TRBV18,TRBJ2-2,CASAPEAGGLNTGELFF,TGTGCCAGCGCACCGGAGGCAGGGGGATTGAACACCGGGGAGCTGTTTTTT
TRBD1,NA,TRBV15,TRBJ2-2,CATSRGQTDAGELFF,TGTGCCACCAGCAGGGGACAGACGGACGCCGGGGAGCTGTTTTTT
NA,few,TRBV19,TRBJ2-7,CASSPSSGFPYEQYF,TGTGCCAGTAGTCCCAGTAGCGGATTTCCCTACGAGCAGTACTTC
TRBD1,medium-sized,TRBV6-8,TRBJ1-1,CASSYPTDRSEAFF,TGTGCCAGCAGTTACCCGACGGACAGGAGTGAAGCTTTCTTT
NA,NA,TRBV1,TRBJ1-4,CASSQDGGDQEKLFF,TGCGCCAGCAGCCAAGATGGAGGGGATCAGGAAAAACTGTTTTTT
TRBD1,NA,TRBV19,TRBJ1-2,CASKDRGRDGYTF,TGTGCCAGTAAAGACAGGGGGCGCGATGGCTACACCTTC
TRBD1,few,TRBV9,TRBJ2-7,CASSGGQGMYEQYF,TGTGCCAGCAGCGGGGGACAGGGGATGTACGAGCAGTACTTC
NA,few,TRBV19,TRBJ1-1,CASSINTEAFF,TGTGCCAGTAGTATCAACACTGAAGCTTTCTTT
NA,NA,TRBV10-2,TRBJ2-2,CASSLTGASNTGELFF,TGCGCCAGCAGTCTTACGGGAGCCAGTAACACCGGGGAGCTGTTTTTT
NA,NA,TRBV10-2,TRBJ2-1,CASSEASRGVVLDEQFF,TGCGCCAGCAGTGAGGCCTCCCGGGGAGTGGTTTTGGATGAGCAGTTCTTC
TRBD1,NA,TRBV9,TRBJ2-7,CASSLRAGGYEQYF,TGTGCCAGCAGTCTCCGTGCAGGGGGCTACGAGCAGTACTTC
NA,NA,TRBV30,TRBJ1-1,CAWMRTAGVWNTEAFF,TGTGCCTGGATGAGGACGGCCGGGGTCTGGAACACTGAAGCTTTCTTT
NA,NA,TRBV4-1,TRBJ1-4,CASSQDRDNEKLFF,TGCGCCAGCAGCCAAGACCGGGATAATGAAAAACTGTTTTTT
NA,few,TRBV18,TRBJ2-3,CASSPASRKDTQYF,TGTGCCAGCTCTCCGGCCTCCAGGAAGGATACGCAGTATTTT
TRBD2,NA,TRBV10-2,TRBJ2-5,CASSEWTRAQYF,TGCGCCAGCAGTGAGTGGACTAGGGCCCAGTACTTC
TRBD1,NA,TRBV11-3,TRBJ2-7,CASSSGTGPGEQYF,TGTGCCAGCAGCTCCGGGACAGGGCCGGGGGAGCAGTACTTC
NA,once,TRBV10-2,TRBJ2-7,CASAEPGHPYEQYF,TGCGCCAGCGCCGAGCCTGGACATCCCTACGAGCAGTACTTC
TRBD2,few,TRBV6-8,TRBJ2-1,CASRGLAGGRNEQFF,TGTGCCAGTAGGGGACTAGCGGGGGGGCGAAATGAGCAGTTCTTC
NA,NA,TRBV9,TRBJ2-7,CASSLSWGAQYEQYF,TGTGCCAGCAGCCTATCGTGGGGGGCTCAGTACGAGCAGTACTTC
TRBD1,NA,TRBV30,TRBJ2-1,CAWSVGGTGHEQFF,TGTGCCTGGAGCGTTGGGGGGACAGGACATGAGCAGTTCTTC
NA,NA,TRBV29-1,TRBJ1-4,CSARREGATNEKLFF,TGCAGCGCGAGGAGGGAAGGGGCAACTAATGAAAAACTGTTTTTT
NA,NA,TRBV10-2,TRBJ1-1,CASNAVNTEAFF,TGCGCCAGCAATGCAGTGAACACTGAAGCTTTCTTT
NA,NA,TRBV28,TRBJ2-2,CASSPELAHTGELFF,TGTGCCAGCAGTCCCGAACTAGCCCACACCGGGGAGCTGTTTTTT
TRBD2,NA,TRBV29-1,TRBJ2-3,CSVEGGGDTQYF,TGCAGCGTTGAGGGCGGGGGAGATACGCAGTATTTT
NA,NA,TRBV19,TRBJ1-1,CASNPGGRVRTEAFF,TGTGCCAGTAACCCTGGTGGGCGGGTACGCACTGAAGCTTTCTTT
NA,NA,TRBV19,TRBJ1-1,CASSISGQSTEAFF,TGTGCCAGTAGTATATCTGGGCAGTCGACTGAAGCTTTCTTT
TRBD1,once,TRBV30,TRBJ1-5,CAWSSGRTGSYVNQPQHF,TGTGCCTGGAGTAGCGGGAGGACAGGGTCATATGTCAATCAGCCCCAGCATTTT